This T cell receptor (beta chain) was identified in a study of cytomegalovirus exposure and HLA in healthy donors. Study-wide results and caveats: Sequence variants that were highly shared formed a cluster that was likely a sequencing artifact. Later analysis indicated greater clonal expansion among HLA-associated TCR beta chains than among equally common other chains. Per a later analysis, 15,000 to 20,000 TCR beta sequences showed association with HLA alleles at 0.05 false discovery rate.

It was with 60 Vbeta and 13 Jbeta primers that the PCR ran. Data came from immunoSEQ multiplex PCR; TCRdb stores just in-frame clones and leaves some out. The sample table sets out over 150,000 clones. Comment on this clone: What it binds is unknown.

The CDR3 contains 15 residues. Germline V gene lookup returns CDR1 MDHEN and CDR2 SYDVKM. V lost 2 bases, J lost 6 bases, and 14 bases lay in between. This chain uses TRBV28 with TRBJ1-5; D not resolved. Sample: PBMCs. This clonotype was sampled from a boy aged 5-17 years in good health and CMV-seronegative. The DNA of the CDR3 is TGTGCCAGCAGTTTAGGAGGGAAGGTGAGTCAGCCCCAGCATTTT. It specifies CASSLGGKVSQPQHF.